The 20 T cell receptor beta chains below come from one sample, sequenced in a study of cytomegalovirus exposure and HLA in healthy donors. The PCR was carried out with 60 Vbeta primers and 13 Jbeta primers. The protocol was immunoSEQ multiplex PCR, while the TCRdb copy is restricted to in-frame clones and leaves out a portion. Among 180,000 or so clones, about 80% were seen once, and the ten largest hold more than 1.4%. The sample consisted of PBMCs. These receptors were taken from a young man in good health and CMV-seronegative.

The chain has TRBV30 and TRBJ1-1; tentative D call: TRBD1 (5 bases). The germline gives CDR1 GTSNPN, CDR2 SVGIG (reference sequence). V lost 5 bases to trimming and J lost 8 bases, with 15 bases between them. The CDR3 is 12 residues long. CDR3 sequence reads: CAWGEGKGEAFF. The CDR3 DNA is TGTGCCTGGGGGGAAGGAAAGGGGGAAGCTTTCTTT.

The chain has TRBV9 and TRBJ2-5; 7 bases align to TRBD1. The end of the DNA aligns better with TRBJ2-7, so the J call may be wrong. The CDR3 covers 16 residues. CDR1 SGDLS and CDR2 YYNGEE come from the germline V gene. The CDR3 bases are TGTGCCAGCAGCGTAGAGGCCCGGGGACAGTTCTACGAGCAGTACTTC. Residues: CASSVEARGQFYEQYF.

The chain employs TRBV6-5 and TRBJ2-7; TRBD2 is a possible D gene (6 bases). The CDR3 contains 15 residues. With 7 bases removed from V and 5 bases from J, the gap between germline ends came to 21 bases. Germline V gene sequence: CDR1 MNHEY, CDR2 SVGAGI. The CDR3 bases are TGTGCCAGCACTCATACGACTAGTCTTGGGGACGAGCAGTACTTC. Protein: CASTHTTSLGDEQYF.

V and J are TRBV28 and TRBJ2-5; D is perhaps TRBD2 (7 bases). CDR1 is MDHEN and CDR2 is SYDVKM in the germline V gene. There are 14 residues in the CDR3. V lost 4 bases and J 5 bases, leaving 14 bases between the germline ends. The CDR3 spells CASSYQGGVETQYF. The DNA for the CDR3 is TGTGCCAGCAGTTATCAAGGGGGGGTGGAGACCCAGTACTTC.

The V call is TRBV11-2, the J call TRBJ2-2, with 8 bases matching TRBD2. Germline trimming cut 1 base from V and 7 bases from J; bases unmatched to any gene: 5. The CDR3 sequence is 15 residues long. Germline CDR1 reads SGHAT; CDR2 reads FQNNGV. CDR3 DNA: TGTGCCAGCAGCTTAGCGGGAGGGGTGATCGGGGAGCTGTTTTTT. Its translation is CASSLAGGVIGELFF.

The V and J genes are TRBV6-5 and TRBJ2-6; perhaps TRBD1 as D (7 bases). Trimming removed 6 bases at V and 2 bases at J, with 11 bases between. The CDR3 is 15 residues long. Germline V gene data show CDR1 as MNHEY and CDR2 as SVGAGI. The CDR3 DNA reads TGTGCCAGCAGGGAGGGGGCCACTGGGGCCAACGTCCTGACTTTC. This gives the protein CASREGATGANVLTF.

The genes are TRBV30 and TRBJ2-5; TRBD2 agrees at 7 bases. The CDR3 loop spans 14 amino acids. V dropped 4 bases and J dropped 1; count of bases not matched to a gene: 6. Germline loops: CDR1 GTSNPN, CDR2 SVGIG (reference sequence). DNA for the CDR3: TGTGCCTGGACGTGGGCGGGAGCCCAAGAGACCCAGTACTTC. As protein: CAWTWAGAQETQYF.

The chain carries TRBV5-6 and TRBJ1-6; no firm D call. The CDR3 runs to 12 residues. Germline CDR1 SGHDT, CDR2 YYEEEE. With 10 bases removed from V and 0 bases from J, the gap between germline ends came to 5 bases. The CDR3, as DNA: TGTGCCTCGAGCTCCTATAATTCACCCCTCCACTTT. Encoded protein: CASSSYNSPLHF.

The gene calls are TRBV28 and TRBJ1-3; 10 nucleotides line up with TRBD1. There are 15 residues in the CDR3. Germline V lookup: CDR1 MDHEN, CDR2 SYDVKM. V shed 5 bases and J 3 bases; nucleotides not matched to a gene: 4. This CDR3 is CASSRDRGLGNTIYF. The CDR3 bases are TGTGCCAGCAGTCGCGACAGGGGGCTTGGAAACACCATATATTTT.

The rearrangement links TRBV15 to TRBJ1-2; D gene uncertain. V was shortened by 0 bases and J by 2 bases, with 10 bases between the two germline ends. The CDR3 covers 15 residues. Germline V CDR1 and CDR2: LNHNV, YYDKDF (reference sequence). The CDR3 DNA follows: TGTGCCACCAGCAGAGATATAGAATTCAACTATGGCTACACCTTC. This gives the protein CATSRDIEFNYGYTF. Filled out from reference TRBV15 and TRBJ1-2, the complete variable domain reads DAMVIQNPRYQVTQFGKPVTLSCSQTLNHNVMYWYQQKSSQAPKLLFHYYDKDFNNEADTPDNFQSRRPNTSFCFLDIRSPGLGDTAMYLCATSRDIEFNYGYTFGSGTRLTVV.

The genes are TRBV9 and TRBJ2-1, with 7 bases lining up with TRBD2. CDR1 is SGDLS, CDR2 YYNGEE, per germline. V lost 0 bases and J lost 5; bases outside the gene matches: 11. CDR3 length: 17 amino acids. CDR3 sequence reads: CASSVVGTRESHNEQFF. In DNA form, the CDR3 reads TGTGCCAGCAGCGTAGTCGGTACGCGGGAGTCCCACAATGAGCAGTTCTTC.

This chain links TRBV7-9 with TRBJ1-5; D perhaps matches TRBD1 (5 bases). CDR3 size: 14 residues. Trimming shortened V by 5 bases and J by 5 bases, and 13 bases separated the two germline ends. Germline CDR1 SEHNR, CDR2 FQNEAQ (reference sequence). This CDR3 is CASSPDSFDQPQHF. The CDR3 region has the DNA TGTGCCAGCAGCCCAGACAGTTTCGATCAGCCCCAGCATTTT. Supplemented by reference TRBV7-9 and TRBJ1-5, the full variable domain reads DTGVSQNPRHKITKRGQNVTFRCDPISEHNRLYWYRQTLGQGPEFLTYFQNEAQLEKSRLLSDRFSAERPKGSFSTLEIQRTEQGDSAMYLCASSPDSFDQPQHFGDGTRLSIL.

For the CDR3, the DNA is TGTGCCAGCTCACCACGGATCGCAGGGGGGCCCCTTAACTATGGCTACACCTTC. Translated: CASSPRIAGGPLNYGYTF. The chain is built from TRBV18 and TRBJ1-2; 7 bases map to TRBD1. The CDR3 totals 18 residues. Trimming took 1 base from V and 1 from J; bases not matched to a gene: 12. Germline V gene data show CDR1 as KGHSH and CDR2 as LQKENI.

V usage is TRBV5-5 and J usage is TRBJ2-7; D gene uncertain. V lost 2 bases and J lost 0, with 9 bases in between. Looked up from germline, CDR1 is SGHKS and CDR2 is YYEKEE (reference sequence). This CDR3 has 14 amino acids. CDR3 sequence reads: CASSFRQVSYEQYF. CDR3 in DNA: TGTGCCAGCAGCTTTAGACAAGTCTCCTACGAGCAGTACTTC.

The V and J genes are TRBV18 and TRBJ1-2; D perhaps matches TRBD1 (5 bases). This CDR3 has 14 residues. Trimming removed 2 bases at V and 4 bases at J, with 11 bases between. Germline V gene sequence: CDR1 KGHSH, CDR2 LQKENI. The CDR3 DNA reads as TGTGCCAGCTCACCAGCGGGGGGGAGCTATGGCTACACCTTC. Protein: CASSPAGGSYGYTF.

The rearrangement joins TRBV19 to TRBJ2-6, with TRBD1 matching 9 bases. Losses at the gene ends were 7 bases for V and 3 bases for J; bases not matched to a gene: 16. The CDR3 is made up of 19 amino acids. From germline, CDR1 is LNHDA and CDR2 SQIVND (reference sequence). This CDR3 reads CASTQLTGGGVGGANVLTF. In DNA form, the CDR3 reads TGTGCCAGTACCCAACTGACAGGGGGAGGGGTTGGTGGGGCCAACGTCCTGACTTTC.

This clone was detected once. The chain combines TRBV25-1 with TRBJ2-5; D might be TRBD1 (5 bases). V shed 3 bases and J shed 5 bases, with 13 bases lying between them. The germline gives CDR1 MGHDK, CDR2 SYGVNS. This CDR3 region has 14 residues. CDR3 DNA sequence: TGTGCCAGCAGTGACAGACAGCCTGGCGAGACCCAGTACTTC. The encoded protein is CASSDRQPGETQYF.

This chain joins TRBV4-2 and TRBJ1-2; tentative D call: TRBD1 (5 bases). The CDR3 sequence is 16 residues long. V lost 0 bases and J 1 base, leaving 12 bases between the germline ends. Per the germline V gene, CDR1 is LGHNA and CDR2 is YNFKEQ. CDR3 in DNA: TGTGCCAGCAGCCAAGAAGGGCAGGGCCTTAACTATGGCTACACCTTC. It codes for CASSQEGQGLNYGYTF.

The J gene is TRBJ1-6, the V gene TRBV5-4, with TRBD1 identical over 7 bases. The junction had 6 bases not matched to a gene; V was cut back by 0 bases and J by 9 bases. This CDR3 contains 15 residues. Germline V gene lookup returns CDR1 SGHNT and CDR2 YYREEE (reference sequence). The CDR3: CASSLEGQRSSPLHF. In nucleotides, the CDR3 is TGTGCCAGCAGCTTGGAGGGACAGCGTTCTTCACCCCTCCACTTT. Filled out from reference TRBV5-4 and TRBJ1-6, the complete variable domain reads ETGVTQSPTHLIKTRGQQVTLRCSSQSGHNTVSWYQQALGQGPQFIFQYYREEENGRGNFPPRFSGLQFPNYSSELNVNALELDDSALYLCASSLEGQRSSPLHFGNGTRLTVT.

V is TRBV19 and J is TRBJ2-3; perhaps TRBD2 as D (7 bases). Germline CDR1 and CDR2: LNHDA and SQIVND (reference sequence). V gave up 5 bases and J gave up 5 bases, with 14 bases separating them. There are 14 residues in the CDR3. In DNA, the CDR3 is TGTGCCAGTAGTTATCGGGGGGCGGGAGATACGCAGTATTTT. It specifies CASSYRGAGDTQYF.